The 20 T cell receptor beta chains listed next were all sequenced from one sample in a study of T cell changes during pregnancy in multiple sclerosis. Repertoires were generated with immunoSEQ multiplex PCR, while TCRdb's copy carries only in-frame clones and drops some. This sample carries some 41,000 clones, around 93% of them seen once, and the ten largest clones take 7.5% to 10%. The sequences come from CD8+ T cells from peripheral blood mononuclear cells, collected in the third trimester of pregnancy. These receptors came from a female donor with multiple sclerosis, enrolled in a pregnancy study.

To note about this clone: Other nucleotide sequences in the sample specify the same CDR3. CDR3 nucleotide sequence: TGTGCCAGCAGTTTACAGGGAAACACTGAAGCTTTCTTT. Protein sequence: CASSLQGNTEAFF. The chain recombines TRBV27 with TRBJ1-1; maybe TRBD1 (5 bases). With 2 bases removed from V and 2 bases from J, the gap between germline ends came to 6 bases. There are 13 residues in the CDR3. Germline loops: CDR1 MNHEY, CDR2 SMNVEV (reference sequence).

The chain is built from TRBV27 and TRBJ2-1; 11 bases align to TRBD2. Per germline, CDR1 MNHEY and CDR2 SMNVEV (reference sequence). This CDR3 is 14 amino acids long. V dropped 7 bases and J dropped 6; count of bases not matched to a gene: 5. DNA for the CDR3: TGTGCCAGCACCCTAGCGGGAGGAGGCAATGAGCAGTTCTTC. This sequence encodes CASTLAGGGNEQFF.

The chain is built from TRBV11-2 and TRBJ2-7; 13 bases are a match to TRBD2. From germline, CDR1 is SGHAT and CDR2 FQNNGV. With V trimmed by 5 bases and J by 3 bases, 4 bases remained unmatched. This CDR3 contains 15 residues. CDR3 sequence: CASSPRTSGSYEQYF. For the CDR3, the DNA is TGTGCCAGCAGCCCTCGGACTAGCGGGAGCTACGAGCAGTACTTC.

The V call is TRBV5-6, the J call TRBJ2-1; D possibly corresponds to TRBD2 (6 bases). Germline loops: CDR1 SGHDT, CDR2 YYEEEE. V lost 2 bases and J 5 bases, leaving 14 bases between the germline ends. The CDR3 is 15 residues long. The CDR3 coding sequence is TGTGCCAGCAGCTTTGGGGAGCGGGCCGACAATGAGCAGTTCTTC. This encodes CASSFGERADNEQFF.

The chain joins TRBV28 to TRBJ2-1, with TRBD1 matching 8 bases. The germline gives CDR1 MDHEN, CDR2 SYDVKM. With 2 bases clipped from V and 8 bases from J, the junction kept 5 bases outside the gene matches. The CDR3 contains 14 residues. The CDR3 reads CASSLRTGLDEQFF. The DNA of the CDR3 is TGTGCCAGCAGTTTAAGGACAGGGTTGGATGAGCAGTTCTTC.

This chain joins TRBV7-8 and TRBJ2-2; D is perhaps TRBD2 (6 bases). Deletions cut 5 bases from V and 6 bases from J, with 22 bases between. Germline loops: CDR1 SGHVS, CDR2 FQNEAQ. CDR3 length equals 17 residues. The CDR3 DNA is TGTGCCAGCAGCCACCCCGTGACTAGAGGGCCCGCCGGGGAGCTGTTTTTT. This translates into CASSHPVTRGPAGELFF.

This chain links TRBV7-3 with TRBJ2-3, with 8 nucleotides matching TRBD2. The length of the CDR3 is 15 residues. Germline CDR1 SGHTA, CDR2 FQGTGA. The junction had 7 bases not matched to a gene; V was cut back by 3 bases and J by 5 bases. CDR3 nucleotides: TGTGCCAGCAGCTTCGGGAATAGCGGGAAAGATACGCAGTATTTT. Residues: CASSFGNSGKDTQYF.

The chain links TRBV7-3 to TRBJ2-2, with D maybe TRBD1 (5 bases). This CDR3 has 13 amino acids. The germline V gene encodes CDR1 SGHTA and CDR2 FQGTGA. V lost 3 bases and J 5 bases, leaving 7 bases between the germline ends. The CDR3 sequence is CASSFQGTGELFF. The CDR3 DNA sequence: TGTGCCAGCAGCTTTCAGGGAACCGGGGAGCTGTTTTTT.

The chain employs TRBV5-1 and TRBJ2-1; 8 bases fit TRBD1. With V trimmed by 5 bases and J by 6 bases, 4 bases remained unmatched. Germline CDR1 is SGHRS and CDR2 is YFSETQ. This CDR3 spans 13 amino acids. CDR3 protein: CASSFGTGNEQFF. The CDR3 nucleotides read TGCGCCAGCAGTTTTGGGACAGGCAATGAGCAGTTCTTC.

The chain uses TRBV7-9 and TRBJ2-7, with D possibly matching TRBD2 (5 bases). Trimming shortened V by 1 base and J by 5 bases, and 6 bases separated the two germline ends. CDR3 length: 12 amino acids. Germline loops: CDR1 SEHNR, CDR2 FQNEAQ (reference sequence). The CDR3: CASSLEEDEQYF. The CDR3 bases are TGTGCCAGCAGCTTAGAGGAGGACGAGCAGTACTTC.

CDR3: CSVGLENEQFF. The DNA of the CDR3 is TGCAGCGTCGGACTAGAGAATGAGCAGTTCTTC. The rearrangement uses TRBV29-1 and TRBJ2-1; 7 nucleotides match TRBD2. With 6 bases clipped from V and 7 bases from J, the junction kept 3 bases outside the gene matches. Germline assignment: CDR1 SQVTM and CDR2 ANQGSEA. The CDR3 is 11 amino acids.

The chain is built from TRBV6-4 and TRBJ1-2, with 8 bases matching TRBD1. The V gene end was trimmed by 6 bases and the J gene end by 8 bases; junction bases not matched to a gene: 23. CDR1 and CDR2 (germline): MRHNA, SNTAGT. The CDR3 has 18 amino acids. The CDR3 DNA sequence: TGTGCCAGCAGCCAACGTCGGACAGGGACCGGCGAGGTGATAGGCTACACCTTC. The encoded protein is CASSQRRTGTGEVIGYTF.

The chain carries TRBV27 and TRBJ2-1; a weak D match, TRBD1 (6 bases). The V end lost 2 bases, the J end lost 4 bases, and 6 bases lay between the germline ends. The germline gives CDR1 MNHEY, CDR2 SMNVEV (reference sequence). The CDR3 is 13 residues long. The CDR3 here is CASSLDRYNEQFF. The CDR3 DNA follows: TGTGCCAGCAGTTTAGACAGGTACAATGAGCAGTTCTTC.

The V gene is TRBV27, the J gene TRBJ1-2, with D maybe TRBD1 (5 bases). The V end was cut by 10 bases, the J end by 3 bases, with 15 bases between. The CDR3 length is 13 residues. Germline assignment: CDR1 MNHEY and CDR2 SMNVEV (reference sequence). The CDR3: CATRPGFDYGYTF. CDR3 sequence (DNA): TGTGCCACCCGACCAGGGTTCGACTATGGCTACACCTTC.

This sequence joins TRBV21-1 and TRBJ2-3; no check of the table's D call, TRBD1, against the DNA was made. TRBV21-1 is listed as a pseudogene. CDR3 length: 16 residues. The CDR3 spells CASSSTVLRRVDTQYF. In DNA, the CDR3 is TGTGCCAGCAGCTCGACAGTGTTGAGGAGAGTGGATACGCAGTATTTT.

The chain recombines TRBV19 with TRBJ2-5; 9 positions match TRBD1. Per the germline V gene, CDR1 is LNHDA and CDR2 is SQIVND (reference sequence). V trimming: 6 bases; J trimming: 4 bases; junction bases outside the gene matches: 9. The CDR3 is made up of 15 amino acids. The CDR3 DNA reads TGTGCCAGTAGCTACCGGGACAGGGTATCAGAGACCCAGTACTTC. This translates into CASSYRDRVSETQYF.

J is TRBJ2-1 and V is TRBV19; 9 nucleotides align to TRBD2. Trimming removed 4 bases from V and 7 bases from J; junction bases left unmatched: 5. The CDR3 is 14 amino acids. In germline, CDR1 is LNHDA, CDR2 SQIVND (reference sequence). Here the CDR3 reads CASSRAGGPNEQFF. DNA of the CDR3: TGTGCCAGTAGTAGGGCGGGAGGGCCTAATGAGCAGTTCTTC.

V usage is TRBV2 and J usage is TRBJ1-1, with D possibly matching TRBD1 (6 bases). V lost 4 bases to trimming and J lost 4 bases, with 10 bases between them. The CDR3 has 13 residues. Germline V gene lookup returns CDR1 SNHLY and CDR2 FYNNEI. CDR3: CASSGQGITEAFF. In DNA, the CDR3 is TGTGCCAGCAGTGGGCAGGGGATCACTGAAGCTTTCTTT.

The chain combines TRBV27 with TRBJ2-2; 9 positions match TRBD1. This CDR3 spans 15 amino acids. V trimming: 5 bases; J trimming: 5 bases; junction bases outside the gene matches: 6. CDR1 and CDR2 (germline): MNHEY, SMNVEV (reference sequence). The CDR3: CASSTRQGGTGELFF. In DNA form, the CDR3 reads TGTGCCAGCAGTACACGACAGGGGGGAACCGGGGAGCTGTTTTTT.

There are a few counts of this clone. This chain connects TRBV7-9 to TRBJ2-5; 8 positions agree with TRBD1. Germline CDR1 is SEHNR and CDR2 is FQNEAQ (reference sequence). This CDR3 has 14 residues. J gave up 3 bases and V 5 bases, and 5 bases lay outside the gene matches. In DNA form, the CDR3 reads TGTGCCAGCAGCAAATTGGACAGGGAAGAGACCCAGTACTTC. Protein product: CASSKLDREETQYF.